What follows are 10 T cell receptor beta chains derived from one specimen sequenced in a study. One entry per CDR3 protein, called by TCRdb with MiXCR from the RT-PCR reads. The top ten hold roughly 3.9% of the sample, which has more than 600,000 distinct CDR3 sequences, more than 13% seen once. Material: memory CD4+ T cells from blood. The source is a female donor in good health, serving as a healthy control.

There are many counts of this clonotype. The chain is built from TRBV7-2 and TRBJ2-7, with TRBD2 as a possible D gene (6 bases). CDR1 is SGHTA and CDR2 is FQGNSA in the germline V gene. The CDR3 spans 14 residues. V was shortened by 2 bases and J by 3 bases, with 11 bases between the two germline ends. The CDR3 nucleotides are TGTGCCAGCAGCTTATGGACTAATAGCTACGAGCAGTACTTC. This translates into CASSLWTNSYEQYF.

The V and J genes are TRBV16 and TRBJ2-5; D not certain. Germline V lookup: CDR1 KGHSY, CDR2 FQNENV. The germline V and J ends were trimmed by 4 bases and 0 bases, with 6 bases remaining between them. The CDR3 loop spans 13 amino acids. CDR3 residues: CASSRRNQETQYF. The CDR3 DNA reads as TGTGCCAGCAGCCGCCGGAACCAAGAGACCCAGTACTTC.

The rearrangement uses TRBV7-9 and TRBJ1-2; D call uncertain. Trimming removed 0 bases at V and 6 bases at J, with 11 bases between. This CDR3 has 14 amino acids. The germline CDR1 and CDR2 sequences are SEHNR and FQNEAQ (reference sequence). The chain's CDR3 is CASSLAGGVDGYTF. In nucleotides, the CDR3 is TGTGCCAGCAGCTTAGCCGGTGGGGTTGATGGCTACACCTTC.

This clonotype was recorded at least ten times. The CDR3 is CASSYVGRVHEQYF. As DNA, the CDR3 is TGTGCCAGCAGTTACGTAGGCAGGGTCCACGAGCAGTACTTC. The rearrangement links TRBV6-5 to TRBJ2-7; D is perhaps TRBD1 (5 bases). This CDR3 is built from 14 residues. Trimming took 2 bases from V and 5 from J, leaving 13 bases between them. Germline V gene data show CDR1 as MNHEY and CDR2 as SVGAGI.

The V gene is TRBV7-2, the J gene TRBJ1-2; D gene unclear. Germline V CDR1 and CDR2: SGHTA, FQGNSA. V was trimmed by 2 bases and J by 5 bases, leaving 15 bases between them. This CDR3 is 15 amino acids long. The CDR3 DNA sequence: TGTGCCAGCAGCTTACCCCCCGCCCAGATGTATGGCTACACCTTC. Residues: CASSLPPAQMYGYTF.

In this sample, this clonotype turned up a few times. The chain combines TRBV10-3 with TRBJ2-7, with 12 nucleotides matching TRBD2. Trimming at V came to 7 bases and at J to 5 bases, leaving 6 bases not matched to a gene. Germline loops: CDR1 ENHRY, CDR2 SYGVKD. The CDR3 sequence is 14 residues long. DNA of the CDR3: TGTGCCATCAAGACTAGCGGGAGTCTCCACGAGCAGTACTTC. Residues: CAIKTSGSLHEQYF.

The genes are TRBV29-1 and TRBJ2-4; no clear D gene. Deletions cut 4 bases from V and 4 bases from J, with 8 bases between. CDR3 length equals 12 residues. Germline V gene lookup returns CDR1 SQVTM and CDR2 ANQGSEA. In DNA, the CDR3 is TGCAGCGTTGGAGAGAATAAAAACATTCAGTACTTC. Its protein is CSVGENKNIQYF.

The chain combines TRBV7-2 with TRBJ2-1; 16 nucleotides align to TRBD2. CDR3 length: 17 amino acids. The germline V gene encodes CDR1 SGHTA and CDR2 FQGNSA. V lost 5 bases, J lost 5 bases, and 6 bases stayed unmatched. The CDR3 DNA is TGTGCCAGCAGCCCCCCGGGACTAGCGGGAGGGAACAATGAGCAGTTCTTC. Translated, it gives CASSPPGLAGGNNEQFF.

In this sample, this clonotype turned up a few times. The chain joins TRBV6-1 to TRBJ2-7; 8 positions match TRBD2. Germline lookup yields CDR1 MNHNS and CDR2 SASEGT. The CDR3 totals 17 residues. The V gene end was trimmed by 2 bases and the J gene end by 4 bases; junction bases not matched to a gene: 13. The CDR3 bases are TGTGCCAGCAGTGAAAGTGGCGTTAGCGGGAACAAATACGAGCAGTACTTC. Translated, it gives CASSESGVSGNKYEQYF.

This clonotype was seen only a few times. The V gene is TRBV20-1, the J gene TRBJ2-7, with no clear D. The V gene lost 6 bases and the J gene lost 0 bases, with 12 bases spanning the gap. Germline assignment: CDR1 DFQATT and CDR2 SNEGSKA (reference sequence). This CDR3 has 13 residues. The CDR3 loop reads CSAPAPSSYEQYF. The CDR3 DNA follows: TGCAGTGCCCCGGCCCCGAGCTCCTACGAGCAGTACTTC.